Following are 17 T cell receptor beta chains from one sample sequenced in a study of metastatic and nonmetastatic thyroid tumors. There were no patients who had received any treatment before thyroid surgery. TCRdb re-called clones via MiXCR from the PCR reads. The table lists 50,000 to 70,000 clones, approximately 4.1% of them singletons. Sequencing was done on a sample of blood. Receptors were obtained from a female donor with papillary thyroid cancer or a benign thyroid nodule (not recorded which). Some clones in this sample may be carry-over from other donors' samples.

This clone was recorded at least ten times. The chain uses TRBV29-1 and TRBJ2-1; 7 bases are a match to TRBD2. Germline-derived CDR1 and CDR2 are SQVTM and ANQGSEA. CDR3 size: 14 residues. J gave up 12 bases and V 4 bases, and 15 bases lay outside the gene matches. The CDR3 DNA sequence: TGCAGCGTTGGCCCGACTAGCCCCCTTATAGGGCAGTTCTTC. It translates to CSVGPTSPLIGQFF.

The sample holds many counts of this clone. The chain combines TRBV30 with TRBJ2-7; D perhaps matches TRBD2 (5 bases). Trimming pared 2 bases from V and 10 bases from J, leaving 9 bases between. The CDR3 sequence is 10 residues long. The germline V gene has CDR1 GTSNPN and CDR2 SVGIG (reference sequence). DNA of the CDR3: TGTGCCTGGAGTCGGGGTATCCAGTACTTC. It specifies CAWSRGIQYF.

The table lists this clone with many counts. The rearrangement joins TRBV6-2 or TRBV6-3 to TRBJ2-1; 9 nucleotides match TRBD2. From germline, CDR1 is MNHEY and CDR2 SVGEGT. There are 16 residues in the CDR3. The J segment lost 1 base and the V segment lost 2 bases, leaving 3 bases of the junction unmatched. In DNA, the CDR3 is TGTGCCAGCAGTTACCATGCGGGAGGGTCCTACAATGAGCAGTTCTTC. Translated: CASSYHAGGSYNEQFF.

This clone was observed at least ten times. Written as DNA, the CDR3 is TGTGCCAGCAGCTTGGGGGACAGGAGGCGGCAGTACTTC. Protein product: CASSLGDRRRQYF. The rearrangement joins TRBV5-6 to TRBJ2-7; 8 bases are shared with TRBD1. Per the germline V gene, CDR1 is SGHDT and CDR2 is YYEEEE. The V gene end was trimmed by 0 bases and the J gene end by 9 bases; junction bases not matched to a gene: 5. CDR3 size: 13 residues.

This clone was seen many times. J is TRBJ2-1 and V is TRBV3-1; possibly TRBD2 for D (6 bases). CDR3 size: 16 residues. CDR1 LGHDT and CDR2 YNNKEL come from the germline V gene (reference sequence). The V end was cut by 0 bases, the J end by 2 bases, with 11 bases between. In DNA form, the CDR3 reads TGTGCCAGCAGCCAAGAGGGGGACTTCACCTACAATGAGCAGTTCTTC. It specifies CASSQEGDFTYNEQFF.

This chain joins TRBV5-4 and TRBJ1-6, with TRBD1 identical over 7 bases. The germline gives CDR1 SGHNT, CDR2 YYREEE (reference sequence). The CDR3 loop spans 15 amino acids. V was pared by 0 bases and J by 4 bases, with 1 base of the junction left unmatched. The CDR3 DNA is TGTGCCAGCAGCTTGGGGACAGGATATAATTCACCCCTCCACTTT. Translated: CASSLGTGYNSPLHF.

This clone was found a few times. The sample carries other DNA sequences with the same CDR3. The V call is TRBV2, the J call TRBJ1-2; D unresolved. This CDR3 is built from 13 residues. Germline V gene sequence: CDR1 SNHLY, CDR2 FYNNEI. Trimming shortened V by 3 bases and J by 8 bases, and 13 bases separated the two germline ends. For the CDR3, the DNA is TGTGCCAGCAGTGAGGCTCCGGGGAGAGGCTACACCTTC. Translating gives CASSEAPGRGYTF.

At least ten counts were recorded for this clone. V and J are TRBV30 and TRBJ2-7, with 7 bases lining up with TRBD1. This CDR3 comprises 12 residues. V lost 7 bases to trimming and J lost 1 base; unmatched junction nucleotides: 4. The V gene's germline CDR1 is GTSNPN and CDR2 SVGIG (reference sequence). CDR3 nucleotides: TGTGCCTCCGAGGGGGCTTCCTACGAGCAGTACTTC. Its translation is CASEGASYEQYF.

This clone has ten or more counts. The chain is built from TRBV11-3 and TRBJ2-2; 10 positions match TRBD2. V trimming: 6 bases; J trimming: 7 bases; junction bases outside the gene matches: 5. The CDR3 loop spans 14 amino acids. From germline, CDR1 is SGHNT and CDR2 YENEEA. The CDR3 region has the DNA TGTGCCAGCAGTCTAGCGGGAGAGGGCGGGGAGCTGTTTTTT. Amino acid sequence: CASSLAGEGGELFF.

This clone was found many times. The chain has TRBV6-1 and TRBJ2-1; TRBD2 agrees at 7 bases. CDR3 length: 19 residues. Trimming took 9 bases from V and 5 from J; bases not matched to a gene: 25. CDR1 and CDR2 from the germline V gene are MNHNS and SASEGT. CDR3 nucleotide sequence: TGTGCCAGTAAGCCAAAAGGGGCGGGAGCCCCAACGAGGGACAATGAGCAGTTCTTC. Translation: CASKPKGAGAPTRDNEQFF.

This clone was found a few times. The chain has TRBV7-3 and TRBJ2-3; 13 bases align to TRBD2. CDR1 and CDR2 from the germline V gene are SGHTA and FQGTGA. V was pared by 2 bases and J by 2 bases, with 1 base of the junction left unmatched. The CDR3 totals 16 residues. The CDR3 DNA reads TGTGCCAGCAGCTTAGGACTAGCGGGAGCCACAGATACGCAGTATTTT. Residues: CASSLGLAGATDTQYF.

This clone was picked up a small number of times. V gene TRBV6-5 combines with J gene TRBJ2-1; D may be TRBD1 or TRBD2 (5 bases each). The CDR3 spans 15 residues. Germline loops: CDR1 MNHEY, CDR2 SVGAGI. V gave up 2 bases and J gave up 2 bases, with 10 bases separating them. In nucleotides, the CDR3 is TGTGCCAGCAGTTACCGGGACGATGCCTACAATGAGCAGTTCTTC. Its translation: CASSYRDDAYNEQFF.

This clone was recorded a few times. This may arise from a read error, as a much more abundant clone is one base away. DNA of the CDR3: TGTGCCAGCAGCCCCCCCGGGATGGCCTCTACTGAGCAGTTCTTC. It translates to CASSPPGMASTEQFF. The gene calls are TRBV3-1 and TRBJ2-1, with a tentative D call TRBD2 (5 bases). The V gene's germline CDR1 is LGHDT and CDR2 YNNKEL (reference sequence). With 4 bases removed from V and 9 bases from J, the gap between germline ends came to 19 bases. The CDR3 length is 15 residues.

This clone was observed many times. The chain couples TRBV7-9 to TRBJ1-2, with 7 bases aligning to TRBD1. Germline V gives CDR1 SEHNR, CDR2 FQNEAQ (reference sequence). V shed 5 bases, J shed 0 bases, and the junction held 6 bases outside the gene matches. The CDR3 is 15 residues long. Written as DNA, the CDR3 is TGTGCCAGCAGCCCCCGACAGGGATCTAACTATGGCTACACCTTC. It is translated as CASSPRQGSNYGYTF.

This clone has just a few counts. CDR3 nucleotide sequence: TGTGCCAGCAGCTTAAGTCCGGCAATGAACACTGAAGCTTTCTTT. Translating gives CASSLSPAMNTEAFF. The chain couples TRBV7-3 to TRBJ1-1, with D hard to call. Trimming took 1 base from V and 0 from J, leaving 9 bases between them. The CDR3 length is 15 residues. Germline V gene data show CDR1 as SGHTA and CDR2 as FQGTGA.

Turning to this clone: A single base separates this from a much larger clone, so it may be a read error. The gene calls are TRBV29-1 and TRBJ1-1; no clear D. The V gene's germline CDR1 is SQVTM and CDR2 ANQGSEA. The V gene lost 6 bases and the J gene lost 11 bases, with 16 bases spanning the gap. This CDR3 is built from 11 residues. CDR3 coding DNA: TGCAGCGTCCAATACAGCAGTGGGGCTTTCTTT. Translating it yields CSVQYSSGAFF.

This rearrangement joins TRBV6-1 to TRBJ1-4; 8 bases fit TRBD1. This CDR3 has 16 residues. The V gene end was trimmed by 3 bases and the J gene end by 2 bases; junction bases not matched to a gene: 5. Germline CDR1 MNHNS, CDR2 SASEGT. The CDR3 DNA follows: TGTGCCAGCAGTGAGACAGGGGTGAGGACTAATGAAAAACTGTTTTTT. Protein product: CASSETGVRTNEKLFF.